This TCR beta chain was documented in a study of blood T cell repertoires in COVID-19. The length of the CDR3 is 15 residues. Germline V gene lookup returns CDR1 MNHEY and CDR2 SVGAGI. J lost 4 bases, V lost 1 base, and 4 bases had no gene match. Cohort assignment relied on participant-reported clinical history. Assay: immunoSEQ multiplex PCR; the TCRdb copy retains only in-frame clones and omits some. The sample lists a few hundred thousand clones; 87% were seen once. The chain joins TRBV6-5 to TRBJ1-3, with 7 bases matching TRBD1. The sequenced sample was PBMCs or T cells enriched from blood (not recorded which). The sequence derives from a woman in her twenties or thirties who had recovered from COVID-19. CDR3 sequence (DNA): TGTGCCAGCAGTTACTTACAGGGGTCAGGAAACACCATATATTTT. Translated, it gives CASSYLQGSGNTIYF.